This entry concerns a single T cell receptor (beta chain). The sample is drawn from a study of T cells after yellow fever vaccination. TCRdb reprocessed the 5' RACE reads via MiXCR and lists one record per CDR3 protein. Of some 350,000 distinct CDR3 sequences listed, 3% to 4.5% are singletons. There are 15 residues in the CDR3. CDR1 and CDR2 (germline): MDHEN, SYDVKM. Trimming cost V 6 bases and J 5 bases; bases outside gene matches: 9. The specimen was PBMCs, collected 5 days after the yellow fever booster vaccination. This TCR came from a man aged 18 to 35 who received the YFV17D yellow fever vaccine. The chain links TRBV28 to TRBJ2-5; 10 nucleotides line up with TRBD2. The CDR3 DNA sequence: TGTGCCAGCAGACCACTAGCGGGGAACGGTGAGACCCAGTACTTC. It encodes CASRPLAGNGETQYF. The full variable domain, with the rest looked up from reference TRBV28 and TRBJ2-5, is DVKVTQSSRYLVKRTGEKVFLECVQDMDHENMFWYRQDPGLGLRLIYFSYDVKMKEKGDIPEGYSVSREKKERFSLILESASTNQTSMYLCASRPLAGNGETQYFGPGTRLLVL.